The sequence of this T cell receptor (beta chain) was determined in a study of T-cell memory formation after mild COVID-19. TCRdb ran MiXCR on the 5' RACE reads and lists one entry per CDR3 protein. This table has 540,000 or so distinct CDR3 sequences, over 20% appearing once. This CDR3 spans 15 amino acids. From germline, CDR1 is SGHDN and CDR2 FVKESK. V shed 1 base and J shed 5 bases, with 14 bases lying between them. This clonotype showed up just a few times. The rearrangement uses TRBV14 and TRBJ1-1; perhaps TRBD1 as D (5 bases). Sequences were obtained from PBMCs or a T cell subset sorted from them (not recorded which). The receptor was derived from an adult woman who had mild COVID-19 (a few samples of this study predate the infection). Cell type and time point are not known. The CDR3, as DNA: TGTGCCAGCAGCCAAGGGGGCAGAGGAGGGACTGAAGCTTTCTTT. It yields the protein CASSQGGRGGTEAFF.